One sample yielded the 32 T cell receptor beta chains listed below, sequenced in a study of blood T cell repertoires in COVID-19. Here immunoSEQ multiplex PCR was the method, and the copy in TCRdb shows in-frame clones only, minus some. Here the sample spans over 200,000 clones, roughly 80% being singletons. Sample: peripheral blood. These receptors were collected from a man aged 50-59 years with active or convalescent COVID-19.

The chain joins TRBV9 to TRBJ1-4; D is possibly TRBD1 (5 bases). The germline V gene encodes CDR1 SGDLS and CDR2 YYNGEE. V shed 3 bases and J shed 3 bases, with 15 bases lying between them. This CDR3 spans 16 amino acids. CDR3 nucleotide sequence: TGTGCCAGCAGCGAACGACCGGGGGGGTCTAATGAAAAACTGTTTTTT. Encoded protein: CASSERPGGSNEKLFF. The entire variable domain, with the rest obtained from reference TRBV9 and TRBJ1-4, is as follows: DSGVTQTPKHLITATGQRVTLRCSPRSGDLSVYWYQQSLDQGLQFLIQYYNGEERAKGNILERFSAQQFPDLHSELNLSSLELGDSALYFCASSERPGGSNEKLFFGSGTQLSVL.

CDR3 nucleotides: TGTGCCAGCAGCACGCAGACAGGGGGCGCAGGCCCCCCTAACTATGGCTACACCTTC. It is translated as CASSTQTGGAGPPNYGYTF. The chain recombines TRBV7-9 with TRBJ1-2, with 10 bases lining up with TRBD1. V was clipped by 5 bases and J by 0 bases; unmatched bases: 15. Germline-derived CDR1 and CDR2 are SEHNR and FQNEAQ (reference sequence). The CDR3 length is 19 residues.

Details on this clone: A read error is likely here: a far larger clone is one base away. The chain is built from TRBV12-3 or TRBV12-4 and TRBJ1-5, with D perhaps matching TRBD1 (5 bases). The V gene lost 11 bases and the J gene lost 7 bases, with 18 bases spanning the gap. The CDR3 is made up of 13 amino acids. CDR3 DNA sequence: TGTGCCTGCATGGGTGGGGGGGTACAGCCCCAGCATTTT. As protein: CACMGGGVQPQHF.

In DNA, the CDR3 is TGTGCCAGCTCGCCTCGGGGAGGGAATGTAGAGACCCAGTACTTC. This gives the protein CASSPRGGNVETQYF. The rearrangement links TRBV18 to TRBJ2-5, with 7 bases identical to TRBD2. This CDR3 has 15 amino acids. The V and J ends lost 6 bases and 4 bases, in that order; junction bases with no gene match: 11. Germline V lookup: CDR1 KGHSH, CDR2 LQKENI.

The gene calls are TRBV14 and TRBJ2-1; 8 bases align to TRBD2. The CDR3 sequence is 18 residues long. The V gene end was trimmed by 4 bases and the J gene end by 0 bases; junction bases not matched to a gene: 11. Germline V gene lookup returns CDR1 SGHDN and CDR2 FVKESK. CDR3 in amino acids: CASSPVASGGRSYNEQFF. The CDR3 DNA sequence: TGTGCCAGCAGCCCGGTAGCCAGCGGGGGACGCTCCTACAATGAGCAGTTCTTC.

This rearrangement joins TRBV6-5 to TRBJ1-3; D perhaps matches TRBD1 (5 bases). Germline assignment: CDR1 MNHEY and CDR2 SVGAGI. The CDR3 runs 15 residues. V gave up 6 bases and J gave up 0 bases, with 12 bases separating them. CDR3 sequence reads: CASSRALGSGNTIYF. The CDR3 DNA sequence: TGTGCCAGCAGCAGGGCCCTCGGCTCTGGAAACACCATATATTTT.

This chain links TRBV5-6 with TRBJ2-5; 9 nucleotides line up with TRBD1. The CDR3 is 14 amino acids. Germline CDR1 reads SGHDT; CDR2 reads YYEEEE. V dropped 4 bases and J dropped 5; count of bases not matched to a gene: 6. In nucleotides, the CDR3 is TGTGCCAGCAGCCCACAGGGGGCGCGGGAGACCCAGTACTTC. It translates to CASSPQGARETQYF.

The rearrangement joins TRBV12-3 or TRBV12-4 to TRBJ1-2, with D unresolved. V lost 7 bases and J lost 8, with 17 bases in between. This CDR3 region has 13 residues. CDR3 nucleotides: TGTGCCAGCACCTTGTGGGAGCTCGGAGGCTACACCTTC. Residues: CASTLWELGGYTF.

This clone has only one observation. The CDR3 is CASSLGGGGYNEQFF. The CDR3 DNA follows: TGTGCCAGCAGCTTAGGCGGCGGGGGATACAATGAGCAGTTCTTC. The chain recombines TRBV7-3 with TRBJ2-1; 7 positions agree with TRBD2. V gave up 2 bases and J gave up 4 bases; unmatched junction bases: 5. Germline V gives CDR1 SGHTA, CDR2 FQGTGA. The CDR3 runs to 15 residues.

CDR3 bases: TGTGCCAGCAGCCCCGCCCGGGGACTAGCGGGGCAAGAGACCCAGTACTTC. Translation: CASSPARGLAGQETQYF. V is TRBV7-9 and J is TRBJ2-5, with TRBD2 matching over 13 bases. CDR3 size: 17 residues. Unmatched junction bases numbered 8, after V lost 5 bases and J lost 2 bases. CDR1 and CDR2 from the germline V gene are SEHNR and FQNEAQ (reference sequence).

Turning to this clone: A read error may account for a junction end that differs from germline. The chain joins TRBV4-3 to TRBJ2-2; 7 bases align to TRBD2. This CDR3 is built from 17 residues. CDR1 LGHNA and CDR2 YSLEER come from the germline V gene. CDR3 in amino acids: CASSQQISAGNPGELFF. The CDR3, as DNA: TGCGCCAGCAGCCAACAGATATCAGCGGGGAACCCCGGGGAGCTGTTTTTT.

The V and J genes are TRBV30 and TRBJ2-1; the D gene is possibly TRBD2 (5 bases). Between the trimmed V and J ends, which lost 2 bases and 9 bases, there was a span of 14 bases. This CDR3 has 13 amino acids. The germline V gene has CDR1 GTSNPN and CDR2 SVGIG (reference sequence). The chain's CDR3 is CAWSSLVLGEQFF. CDR3 DNA: TGTGCCTGGAGTTCACTAGTACTGGGTGAGCAGTTCTTC.

Only one count was recorded for this clone. This rearrangement joins TRBV19 to TRBJ1-1; TRBD1 aligns across 8 bases. This CDR3 is built from 11 residues. Germline CDR1 and CDR2: LNHDA and SQIVND (reference sequence). Germline trimming cut 5 bases from V and 11 bases from J; bases unmatched to any gene: 4. CDR3: CASSLQGAAFF. CDR3 coding DNA: TGTGCCAGTAGTCTGCAGGGGGCGGCTTTCTTT. Supplemented by reference TRBV19 and TRBJ1-1, the full variable domain reads DGGITQSPKYLFRKEGQNVTLSCEQNLNHDAMYWYRQDPGQGLRLIYYSQIVNDFQKGDIAEGYSVSREKKESFPLTVTSAQKNPTAFYLCASSLQGAAFFGQGTRLTVV.

The chain's CDR3 is CASRYEQGNGELFF. CDR3 DNA sequence: TGTGCCAGCCGCTATGAACAGGGAAACGGGGAGCTGTTTTTT. The chain links TRBV5-4 to TRBJ2-2, with D possibly being TRBD1 (6 bases). Per the germline V gene, CDR1 is SGHNT and CDR2 is YYREEE (reference sequence). CDR3 size: 14 residues. Trimming removed 7 bases from V and 7 bases from J, with 17 bases in between. Complete variable domain (other parts from reference TRBV5-4 and TRBJ2-2): ETGVTQSPTHLIKTRGQQVTLRCSSQSGHNTVSWYQQALGQGPQFIFQYYREEENGRGNFPPRFSGLQFPNYSSELNVNALELDDSALYLCASRYEQGNGELFFGEGSRLTVL.

This chain joins TRBV6-6 and TRBJ1-2; D is unclear. The V end lost 4 bases, the J end lost 5 bases, and 11 bases lay between the germline ends. Germline V CDR1 and CDR2: MNHNY, SVGAGI (reference sequence). This CDR3 has 13 amino acids. CDR3 nucleotide sequence: TGTGCCAGCAGTTTAGACGGGTTGTATGGCTACACCTTC. Residues: CASSLDGLYGYTF.

Concerning this clone itself: The junction and the germline gene differ at one end; a read error may be behind it. Other DNA sequences of this sample code for an identical CDR3. This chain links TRBV30 with TRBJ1-6, with TRBD1 matching over 9 bases. The CDR3 runs to 13 residues. Per the germline V gene, CDR1 is GTSNPN and CDR2 is SVGIG (reference sequence). The chain's CDR3 is CAWSRDRASPLHF. For the CDR3, the DNA is TGTGCCTGGAGCCGGGACAGGGCTTCACCCCTCCATTTT.

Of note for this clone: Other nucleotide sequences in the sample specify the same CDR3. The V call is TRBV7-2, the J call TRBJ2-7; D not resolved. Germline assignment: CDR1 SGHTA and CDR2 FQGNSA. V lost 5 bases to trimming and J lost 2 bases, with 4 bases between them. The CDR3 has 11 residues. The CDR3 bases are TGTGCCAGCAGCCGGGCCTACGAGCAGTACTTC. Protein: CASSRAYEQYF.

V gene TRBV10-3 combines with J gene TRBJ1-2; no reliable D call. The germline V gene encodes CDR1 ENHRY and CDR2 SYGVKD. The V and J ends lost 2 bases and 11 bases respectively, with 15 bases between them. CDR3 length: 13 amino acids. In DNA, the CDR3 is TGTGCCATCAGTGAGGGAGAAGGCGGCGGATACACCTTC. Translation gives CAISEGEGGGYTF.

The chain has TRBV7-2 and TRBJ2-2, with TRBD1 as a possible D gene (6 bases). The germline V gene encodes CDR1 SGHTA and CDR2 FQGNSA. The CDR3 has 16 amino acids. V lost 3 bases to trimming and J lost 0 bases, with 11 bases between them. CDR3 DNA sequence: TGTGCCAGCAGCTTTCAGGGGCGGGCGAACACCGGGGAGCTGTTTTTT. Translation: CASSFQGRANTGELFF.

The rearrangement links TRBV19 to TRBJ2-4; the D gene is possibly TRBD2 (7 bases). V was pared by 3 bases and J by 3 bases, with 18 bases between. CDR1 and CDR2 from the germline V gene are LNHDA and SQIVND (reference sequence). The CDR3 consists of 17 residues. CDR3 nucleotides: TGTGCCAGTAGTATTTGGGGAGGGGGTTCCGTCAAAAACATTCAGTACTTC. Translating it yields CASSIWGGGSVKNIQYF.

The chain is built from TRBV24-1 and TRBJ1-2; D call uncertain. V was clipped by 0 bases and J by 2 bases, with 6 bases between them. Germline V lookup: CDR1 KGHDR, CDR2 SFDVKD. The CDR3 spans 14 residues. CDR3 bases: TGTGCCACCAGTGATTTGTGGCGGAACTATGGCTACACCTTC. This translates into CATSDLWRNYGYTF.

This sequence joins TRBV19 and TRBJ2-2, with 8 bases identical to TRBD1. The length of the CDR3 is 15 residues. Germline CDR1 is LNHDA and CDR2 is SQIVND (reference sequence). Trimming removed 8 bases from V and 0 bases from J; junction bases left unmatched: 5. CDR3 sequence: CASGDRSSNTGELFF. The DNA of the CDR3 is TGTGCCAGTGGGGACAGGTCCTCGAACACCGGGGAGCTGTTTTTT.

The chain couples TRBV5-4 to TRBJ2-7, with a weak D call TRBD2 (5 bases). V gave up 4 bases and J gave up 0 bases, with 17 bases separating them. The CDR3 totals 16 residues. In germline, CDR1 is SGHNT, CDR2 YYREEE (reference sequence). CDR3 in DNA: TGTGCCAGCAGCCCACCGACTACCCGGAGCTCCTACGAGCAGTACTTC. It yields the protein CASSPPTTRSSYEQYF.

This clone was recorded only once. The chain couples TRBV7-9 to TRBJ2-1; TRBD2 matches at 13 bases. The CDR3 contains 15 residues. Trimming took 4 bases from V and 10 from J; bases not matched to a gene: 7. Per the germline V gene, CDR1 is SEHNR and CDR2 is FQNEAQ (reference sequence). The DNA of the CDR3 is TGTGCCAGCAGCTCCCTTACTAGCGGGGGGGTCGAGCAGTTCTTC. Its translation is CASSSLTSGGVEQFF.

This chain links TRBV6-4 with TRBJ2-2; tentative D call: TRBD2 (7 bases). Trimming left V 0 bases short and J 5 bases short, with 13 bases between. Germline CDR1 and CDR2: MRHNA and SNTAGT. The CDR3 has 16 amino acids. As DNA, the CDR3 is TGTGCCAGCAGTGACTCCGGGGGGCGAGGTACCGGGGAGCTGTTTTTT. Translation: CASSDSGGRGTGELFF.

The chain carries TRBV27 and TRBJ2-3; 9 bases fit TRBD2. Germline V lookup: CDR1 MNHEY, CDR2 SMNVEV (reference sequence). Losses at the gene ends were 5 bases for V and 4 bases for J; bases not matched to a gene: 10. The CDR3 totals 16 residues. The CDR3 loop is CASSLRVAGASDTQYF. The CDR3 DNA reads as TGTGCCAGCAGTCTCCGGGTAGCGGGGGCCTCAGATACGCAGTATTTT.

There are a few counts of this clone. The CDR3 sequence is CASSSSGTGAYEQYF. For the CDR3, the DNA is TGTGCCAGCAGCTCTTCTGGGACAGGAGCCTACGAGCAGTACTTC. V gene TRBV5-4 combines with J gene TRBJ2-7, with 8 positions matching TRBD1. The V and J ends lost 3 bases and 2 bases, in that order; junction bases with no gene match: 7. This CDR3 region has 15 residues. Germline V gives CDR1 SGHNT, CDR2 YYREEE (reference sequence). The complete variable domain, with remaining parts taken from reference TRBV5-4 and TRBJ2-7, reads ETGVTQSPTHLIKTRGQQVTLRCSSQSGHNTVSWYQQALGQGPQFIFQYYREEENGRGNFPPRFSGLQFPNYSSELNVNALELDDSALYLCASSSSGTGAYEQYFGPGTRLTVT.

This chain links TRBV9 with TRBJ2-1; no clear D. Trimming left V 0 bases short and J 0 bases short, with 7 bases between. The CDR3 is 15 residues long. The germline V gene encodes CDR1 SGDLS and CDR2 YYNGEE. This CDR3 is CASSVGSSSYNEQFF. The CDR3 nucleotides are TGTGCCAGCAGCGTAGGTAGTAGCTCCTACAATGAGCAGTTCTTC.

This rearrangement joins TRBV9 to TRBJ2-7, with 13 bases matching TRBD2. The length of the CDR3 is 17 residues. Per the germline V gene, CDR1 is SGDLS and CDR2 is YYNGEE. V lost 4 bases to trimming and J lost 6 bases; unmatched junction nucleotides: 13. The CDR3 protein is CASSPMGLAGPGGEQYF. The CDR3 nucleotides read TGTGCCAGCAGCCCAATGGGACTAGCGGGGCCTGGGGGCGAGCAGTACTTC.

The V and J genes are TRBV10-3 and TRBJ1-2, with a weak D call TRBD1 (6 bases). V shed 11 bases and J shed 4 bases, with 17 bases lying between them. The germline V gene has CDR1 ENHRY and CDR2 SYGVKD. CDR3 size: 13 residues. The CDR3 loop reads CAGSGVKGYGYTF. DNA for the CDR3: TGTGCCGGTTCAGGGGTTAAAGGCTATGGCTACACCTTC.

The chain carries TRBV5-6 and TRBJ1-2; possibly TRBD1 for D (5 bases). This CDR3 comprises 15 residues. CDR1 and CDR2 from the germline V gene are SGHDT and YYEEEE. V lost 0 bases, J lost 0 bases, and 9 bases lay in between. CDR3 sequence reads: CASSLGGVPNYGYTF. The CDR3 nucleotides are TGTGCCAGCAGCTTGGGGGGCGTCCCTAACTATGGCTACACCTTC.

The CDR3 reads CASSDWAGPGNQPQHF. The CDR3 DNA sequence: TGTGCCAGCAGTGACTGGGCAGGGCCGGGCAATCAGCCCCAGCATTTT. The chain recombines TRBV2 with TRBJ1-5; maybe TRBD1 (5 bases). The CDR3 has 16 amino acids. Germline values: CDR1 SNHLY, CDR2 FYNNEI. The V and J ends lost 3 bases and 2 bases respectively, with 14 bases between them.